The text below deals with one T cell receptor (beta chain). Its matching antigen is unknown. The sample is drawn from a study of shared clonotypes between healthy human individuals. The CDR3 is 14 residues long. Germline loops: CDR1 SGHDT, CDR2 YYEEEE. Unmatched junction bases numbered 4, after V lost 6 bases and J lost 1 base. Regarding the study as a whole: Naive subsets generally had larger estimated richness than memory subsets.

Here immunoSEQ multiplex PCR was the method, and the copy in TCRdb shows in-frame clones only, minus some. Of over 850,000 clones in the sample, 75% to 85% are singletons; the top ten hold 0.6% to 0.7%. This sequence was found in a young man in good health. Some clones in this sample may be carry-over from other donors' samples. The sequenced sample was memory CD4+ T cells from PBMCs. Subset specified: CD45RA-negative fraction. This chain connects TRBV5-6 to TRBJ1-1; 9 bases agree with TRBD1. CDR3 in DNA: TGTGCCAGCACGGCGACAGGGGGGAACACTGAAGCTTTCTTT. It is translated as CASTATGGNTEAFF. Filled out from reference TRBV5-6 and TRBJ1-1, the complete variable domain reads DAGVTQSPTHLIKTRGQQVTLRCSPKSGHDTVSWYQQALGQGPQFIFQYYEEEERQRGNFPDRFSGHQFPNYSSELNVNALLLGDSALYLCASTATGGNTEAFFGQGTRLTVV.